This T cell receptor (beta chain) was captured in a study of CD8 T cells in Susac syndrome. The trim removed 2 bases at V and 8 bases at J, leaving 9 bases unmatched. CDR3 length equals 14 residues. Germline loops: CDR1 GTSNPN, CDR2 SVGIG (reference sequence). RNA was extracted with the RNeasy kit, and a quantity of 0.5 to 1 ug was reverse transcribed using random hexamers. TCRdb fed the immunoSEQ multiplex PCR reads into MiXCR, producing one record per CDR3 protein. This sample carries 50,000 to 55,000 distinct CDR3 sequences, around 93% of them seen once, and the ten largest clones take 0.75%. This TCR came from a human donor with Susac syndrome. The sequenced material came from CD8+ T cells from PBMCs. The rearrangement links TRBV30 to TRBJ1-2; 9 nucleotides align to TRBD1. CDR3 DNA sequence: TGTGCCTGGAGTCGAGAACAGGGGGCGCGGGGCTACACCTTC. It encodes CAWSREQGARGYTF.